This TCR beta chain was captured in a study of T cells in Graves' hyperthyroidism and ophthalmopathy. Study at large: Upon initial diagnosis and before any treatment, peripheral blood was collected. Overall study findings and caveats: Most clonotypes expanded in thyroid above 0.001 were likewise present in blood. Prediction of ophthalmopathy progression came a median 6.5 months pre-onset.

The CDR3 has 12 residues. Germline V gene lookup returns CDR1 GTSNPN and CDR2 SVGIG (reference sequence). The germline V and J ends were trimmed by 2 bases and 5 bases, with 10 bases remaining between them. This clonotype has at least ten counts. No antigen is known for it. Amplification of TCR beta CDR3 regions used RNA as the template. First-round RT-PCR of the TCR CDR3 relied on the HTBI primer set. TCRdb used MiXCR to reprocess the multiplex PCR reads, holding one entry per CDR3 protein. The sample contains around 340,000 distinct CDR3 sequences, roughly 18% of which appear only once. This TCR came from a middle-aged woman with Graves' ophthalmopathy. Material: blood. The chain recombines TRBV30 with TRBJ2-7; no firm D call. CDR3 DNA: TGTGCCTGGAGTCCAGGTCCCCACGAGCAGTACTTC. As protein: CAWSPGPHEQYF.